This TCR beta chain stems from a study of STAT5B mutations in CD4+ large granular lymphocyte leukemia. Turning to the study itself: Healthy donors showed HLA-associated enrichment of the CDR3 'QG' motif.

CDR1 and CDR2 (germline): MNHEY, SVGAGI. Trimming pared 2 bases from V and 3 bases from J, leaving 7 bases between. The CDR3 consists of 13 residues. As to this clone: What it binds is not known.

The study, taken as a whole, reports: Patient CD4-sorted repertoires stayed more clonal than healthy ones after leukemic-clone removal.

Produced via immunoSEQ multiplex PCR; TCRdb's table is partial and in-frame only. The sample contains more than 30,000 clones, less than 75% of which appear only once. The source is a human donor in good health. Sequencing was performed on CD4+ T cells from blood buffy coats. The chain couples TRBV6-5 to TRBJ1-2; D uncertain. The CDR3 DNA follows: TGTGCCAGCAGTTACGGCGGGTACTATGGCTACACCTTC. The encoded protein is CASSYGGYYGYTF.